The rows below give T cell receptor beta chains drawn from one sample of a study of identical twins. One entry per CDR3 protein results from TCRdb running MiXCR on the 5' RACE reads. The repertoire holds about 730,000 distinct CDR3 sequences, with less than 25% as singletons. These data were also filed under a second study, of T cells expressing NK-cell markers.

Specimen: PBMCs. The source is a woman aged 18-35 years in good health. The CDR3 runs from the conserved cysteine through the conserved F or W. A D gene is named only where the DNA matches it firmly. For some rows the clone size is stated as once, few or many, or as a class when expanded; others skip it.

D gene	clone size	J gene	V gene	CDR3 DNA	CDR3 protein
NA	few	TRBJ2-7	TRBV7-2	TGTGCCAGCAGCTTAGATCTCCTAGCGTCCTACGAGCAGTACTTC	CASSLDLLASYEQYF
NA	NA	TRBJ2-7	TRBV29-1	TGCAGCGTTGAAGATTGGGCGGTGAGCTCCTACGAGCAGTACTTC	CSVEDWAVSSYEQYF
NA	many	TRBJ1-1	TRBV24-1	TGTGCCACCAGTGATTATCGGGGTGAAGCTTTCTTT	CATSDYRGEAFF
NA	many	TRBJ2-2	TRBV20-1	TGCAGTGCTAGACTGGGGACTCGTGAACAATCAGGGGAGCTGTTTTTT	CSARLGTREQSGELFF
NA	few	TRBJ2-1	TRBV27	TGTGCCAGCAGCAGACGACTCTTGGATGTAGATGAGCAGTTCTTC	CASSRRLLDVDEQFF
NA	NA	TRBJ2-2	TRBV11-2	TGTGCCAGCAGCTTAAAGTTTCAGGACACCGGGGAGCTGTTTTTT	CASSLKFQDTGELFF
NA	NA	TRBJ1-6	TRBV10-2	TGCGCCAGCAGTGAGTCTACAACTAGATCACCCCTCCACTTT	CASSESTTRSPLHF
TRBD2	many	TRBJ2-7	TRBV20-1	TGCAGTGCTGCTGAGGGGAAAAGTGGGAGGGCCGAGCAGTACTTC	CSAAEGKSGRAEQYF
NA	few	TRBJ2-1	TRBV5-1	TGCGCCAGCAGCTTGGTCGGTGAGGCCAATGAGCAGTTCTTC	CASSLVGEANEQFF
TRBD2	NA	TRBJ2-7	TRBV3-1	TGTGCCAGCAGCCGGCGGGGCGGGGGCTCCTACGAGCAGTACTTC	CASSRRGGGSYEQYF
NA	once	TRBJ2-7	TRBV7-6	TGTGCCAGCAGCTCGGACGGCGAGCAGTACTTC	CASSSDGEQYF
TRBD1	many	TRBJ2-5	TRBV28	TGTGCCCACAAGAAGGGACAGGGGAACGGCGAGACCCAGTACTTC	CAHKKGQGNGETQYF
TRBD2	NA	TRBJ2-7	TRBV29-1	TGCAGCGTCAATTTTCCGGGACTAGCGGGATTTTCTTACGAGCAGTACTTC	CSVNFPGLAGFSYEQYF
TRBD2	NA	TRBJ2-2	TRBV27	TGTGCCAGCAGTTTAGGACTAGCCGGGCCCGGGGAGCTGTTTTTT	CASSLGLAGPGELFF
NA	NA	TRBJ1-1	TRBV5-5	TGTGCCAGCAGCGTGGGTCTTCGGACTGAAGCTTTCTTT	CASSVGLRTEAFF